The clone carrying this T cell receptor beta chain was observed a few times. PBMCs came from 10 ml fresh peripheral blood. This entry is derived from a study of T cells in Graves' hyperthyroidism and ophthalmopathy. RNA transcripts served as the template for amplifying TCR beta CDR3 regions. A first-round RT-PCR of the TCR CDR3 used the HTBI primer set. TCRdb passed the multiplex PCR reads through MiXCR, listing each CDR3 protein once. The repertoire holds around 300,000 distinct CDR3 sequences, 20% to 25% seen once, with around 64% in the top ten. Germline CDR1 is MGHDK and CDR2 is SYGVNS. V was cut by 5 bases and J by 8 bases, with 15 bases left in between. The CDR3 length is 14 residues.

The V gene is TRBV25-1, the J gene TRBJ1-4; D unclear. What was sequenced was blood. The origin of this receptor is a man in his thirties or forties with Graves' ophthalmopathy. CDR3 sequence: CASSSLQVREKLFF. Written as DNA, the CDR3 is TGTGCCAGCAGTTCCCTCCAGGTGAGGGAAAAACTGTTTTTT.